Shown below are 26 T cell receptor beta chains from a single sample sequenced in a study of PD-L1 blockade in urothelial cancer (dated by TCRdb to 2016 to 2017). What the time point label conveys for this sample: pretreatment peripheral blood. Library creation used the immunoSEQ multiplex PCR assay. The table was pulled from immuneACCESS by TCRdb, which kept in-frame rearrangements only. Such tables lose some clones; where checked, under half of the loss comes from unresolved V genes, and the rest has no known cause. This sample is represented by approximately 45,000 clones; 82% of them were singletons. The ten biggest clones cover roughly 1.7% of the sample. This material consisted of PBMCs, taken around atezolizumab (anti-PD-L1) treatment. The receptors stem from a man over 45 with urothelial cancer.

J is TRBJ2-1 and V is TRBV23-1, with D possibly TRBD2 on 6 matching bases. TRBV23-1 is labeled an ORF, and its function is uncertain. V was trimmed by 8 bases and J by 4 bases, leaving 15 bases between them. This CDR3 has 14 residues. As DNA, the CDR3 is TGCGCCAGCCCTATATTGACTAGTTACAATGAGCAGTTCTTC. Protein product: CASPILTSYNEQFF.

The genes are TRBV28 and TRBJ2-6; D perhaps matches TRBD1 (6 bases). Trimming took off 4 bases at V and 0 bases at J, with 7 bases between the two ends. Germline values: CDR1 MDHEN, CDR2 SYDVKM. The CDR3 contains 15 residues. The CDR3 bases are TGTGCCAGCAGTTGGGGGCTCTCTGGGGCCAACGTCCTGACTTTC. This encodes CASSWGLSGANVLTF.

The V and J genes are TRBV7-2 and TRBJ2-7, with 8 bases that match TRBD1. V was clipped by 5 bases and J by 5 bases; unmatched bases: 8. The CDR3 contains 14 residues. The V gene's germline CDR1 is SGHTA and CDR2 FQGNSA. This CDR3 reads CASSIGQGLDEQYF. The CDR3 nucleotides read TGTGCCAGCAGCATCGGACAGGGATTGGACGAGCAGTACTTC.

Note on this clone: Other DNA sequences in this specimen translate into the identical CDR3. The chain uses TRBV28 and TRBJ2-2, with 7 bases matching TRBD1. Germline-derived CDR1 and CDR2 are MDHEN and SYDVKM. V was clipped by 6 bases and J by 2 bases; unmatched bases: 6. The CDR3 runs to 15 residues. In DNA form, the CDR3 reads TGTGCCAGCAGAACCGGGACAGCTAACACCGGGGAGCTGTTTTTT. Amino acid sequence: CASRTGTANTGELFF.

A note on this clone: This clone may be a read error of a much larger clone one base away. The CDR3 spells CASSWGQTYEQYF. The CDR3, as DNA: TGTGCCAGCAGTTGGGGACAGACCTACGAGCAGTACTTC. The rearrangement links TRBV6-1 to TRBJ2-7; 7 positions match TRBD1. Germline-derived CDR1 and CDR2 are MNHNS and SASEGT. Trimming at V came to 5 bases and at J to 2 bases, leaving 3 bases not matched to a gene. The CDR3 contains 13 residues.

The genes are TRBV19 and TRBJ2-7; TRBD2 matches at 8 bases. This CDR3 is 14 amino acids long. The V gene's germline CDR1 is LNHDA and CDR2 SQIVND (reference sequence). Germline trimming cut 5 bases from V and 0 bases from J; bases unmatched to any gene: 3. The CDR3 loop reads CASSFGGGSYEQYF. The CDR3 DNA is TGTGCCAGTAGTTTCGGGGGGGGCTCCTACGAGCAGTACTTC.

The V gene is TRBV19, the J gene TRBJ1-3, with D perhaps matching TRBD1 (5 bases). In germline, CDR1 is LNHDA, CDR2 SQIVND (reference sequence). V dropped 2 bases and J dropped 0 bases, with 8 bases sitting between them. This CDR3 comprises 15 residues. The CDR3 DNA reads as TGTGCCAGTAGTATATCCAGGGCCTCTGGAAACACCATATATTTT. Amino acid sequence: CASSISRASGNTIYF.

The chain joins TRBV7-2 to TRBJ2-3; D unresolved. The germline V and J ends were trimmed by 5 bases and 5 bases, with 11 bases remaining between them. CDR1 is SGHTA and CDR2 is FQGNSA in the germline V gene. The CDR3 loop spans 13 amino acids. This CDR3 is CASSPPIVDTQYF. In nucleotides, the CDR3 is TGTGCCAGCAGCCCCCCTATCGTAGATACGCAGTATTTT.

The V call is TRBV5-1, the J call TRBJ1-1; D is uncertain. The V end was cut by 6 bases, the J end by 6 bases, with 24 bases between. The length of the CDR3 is 16 residues. The germline V gene encodes CDR1 SGHRS and CDR2 YFSETQ. CDR3 amino acids: CASTISVGSFDAEAFF. DNA for the CDR3: TGCGCCAGCACCATCTCTGTCGGTTCTTTCGATGCTGAAGCTTTCTTT.

This chain links TRBV2 with TRBJ1-5; D is ambiguous. Trimming cost V 4 bases and J 4 bases, with 14 bases left between them. The CDR3 spans 15 residues. Germline CDR1 SNHLY, CDR2 FYNNEI. CDR3 DNA: TGTGCCAGCAGTGTAAATGGACTCAATAATCAGCCCCAGCATTTT. Its protein product is CASSVNGLNNQPQHF.

This clone has a single count. V usage is TRBV19 and J usage is TRBJ2-3, with 13 bases aligning to TRBD2. CDR3 length: 18 residues. V lost 3 bases and J lost 1; bases outside the gene matches: 7. Per germline, CDR1 LNHDA and CDR2 SQIVND (reference sequence). CDR3 in amino acids: CASSITSGRGTGTDTQYF. As DNA, the CDR3 is TGTGCCAGTAGTATTACTAGCGGGAGGGGGACAGGCACAGATACGCAGTATTTT.

The chain joins TRBV6-1 to TRBJ1-5; perhaps TRBD1 as D (5 bases). CDR3 length: 13 residues. In germline, CDR1 is MNHNS, CDR2 SASEGT. V lost 11 bases to trimming and J lost 2 bases, with 13 bases between them. CDR3 loop: CAAMIGGNQPQHF. Here the CDR3 DNA reads TGTGCCGCGATGATAGGGGGCAATCAGCCCCAGCATTTT.

This sequence joins TRBV19 and TRBJ2-7; 9 nucleotides line up with TRBD1. The CDR3 loop spans 15 amino acids. The germline V gene has CDR1 LNHDA and CDR2 SQIVND (reference sequence). With 5 bases clipped from V and 6 bases from J, the junction kept 11 bases outside the gene matches. The CDR3 DNA reads TGTGCCAGTAGTGACCCGGGACAGGGTGTTCGCGAGCAGTACTTC. It yields the protein CASSDPGQGVREQYF. The entire variable domain, with the rest obtained from reference TRBV19 and TRBJ2-7, is as follows: DGGITQSPKYLFRKEGQNVTLSCEQNLNHDAMYWYRQDPGQGLRLIYYSQIVNDFQKGDIAEGYSVSREKKESFPLTVTSAQKNPTAFYLCASSDPGQGVREQYFGPGTRLTVT.

The rearrangement joins TRBV5-1 to TRBJ2-7, with D perhaps TRBD2 (5 bases). The CDR3 has 14 amino acids. V was clipped by 4 bases and J by 2 bases, with 13 bases between them. CDR1 and CDR2 (germline): SGHRS, YFSETQ. The chain's CDR3 is CASSTPGSTYEQYF. CDR3 DNA: TGCGCCAGCAGCACACCGGGATCAACCTACGAGCAGTACTTC.

The genes are TRBV9 and TRBJ2-3, with a tentative D call TRBD1 (6 bases). Trimming stripped 4 bases from V and 6 bases from J, with 9 bases between. Germline V gene sequence: CDR1 SGDLS, CDR2 YYNGEE. This CDR3 contains 12 residues. This CDR3 reads CASSPGQDTQYF. The DNA for the CDR3 is TGTGCCAGCAGCCCAGGACAGGATACGCAGTATTTT. Complete variable domain (other parts from reference TRBV9 and TRBJ2-3): DSGVTQTPKHLITATGQRVTLRCSPRSGDLSVYWYQQSLDQGLQFLIQYYNGEERAKGNILERFSAQQFPDLHSELNLSSLELGDSALYFCASSPGQDTQYFGPGTRLTVL.

The CDR3 region is CASSTRTSGRNNEQFF. The CDR3 bases are TGTGCCAGCAGCACCCGGACTAGCGGGAGAAACAATGAGCAGTTCTTC. This chain links TRBV7-8 with TRBJ2-1; TRBD2 aligns across 13 bases. CDR1 SGHVS and CDR2 FQNEAQ come from the germline V gene. The CDR3 is made up of 16 amino acids. V was pared by 5 bases and J by 5 bases, with 6 bases of the junction left unmatched.

J is TRBJ2-6 and V is TRBV9; D is possibly TRBD1 (6 bases). The CDR3 is 16 residues long. Trimming took off 4 bases at V and 1 base at J, with 12 bases between the two ends. CDR1 and CDR2 from the germline V gene are SGDLS and YYNGEE. Here the CDR3 DNA reads TGTGCCAGCAGCCCGACCCAGGGGTCTGGGGCCAACGTCCTGACTTTC. Translated, it gives CASSPTQGSGANVLTF. Full variable domain (missing parts from reference TRBV9 and TRBJ2-6): DSGVTQTPKHLITATGQRVTLRCSPRSGDLSVYWYQQSLDQGLQFLIQYYNGEERAKGNILERFSAQQFPDLHSELNLSSLELGDSALYFCASSPTQGSGANVLTFGAGSRLTVL.

This clone was counted only a few times. The V and J genes are TRBV28 and TRBJ2-3, with TRBD1 identical over 7 bases. The V segment lost 3 bases and the J segment 0 bases; nucleotides outside the gene matches: 12. This CDR3 has 18 amino acids. Germline CDR1 MDHEN, CDR2 SYDVKM. CDR3 protein: CASSFVGRGRASTDTQYF. CDR3 in DNA: TGTGCCAGCAGTTTCGTGGGCAGGGGGAGAGCTAGCACAGATACGCAGTATTTT.

V and J are TRBV15 and TRBJ1-3, with unresolved D. The CDR3 has 12 amino acids. V gave up 0 bases and J gave up 8 bases, with 5 bases separating them. Germline V gene data show CDR1 as LNHNV and CDR2 as YYDKDF (reference sequence). CDR3 DNA: TGTGCCACCAGCAGAGATATGTACACCATATATTTT. It codes for CATSRDMYTIYF.

The chain couples TRBV10-3 to TRBJ2-3; 9 bases are shared with TRBD2. The germline V gene has CDR1 ENHRY and CDR2 SYGVKD. This CDR3 has 15 amino acids. Trimming at V came to 0 bases and at J to 4 bases, leaving 2 bases not matched to a gene. The DNA for the CDR3 is TGTGCCATCAGTGAGTCGGGACTAGCTGCAGATACGCAGTATTTT. Its translation is CAISESGLAADTQYF.

The chain carries TRBV7-2 and TRBJ2-5, with D perhaps matching TRBD2 (6 bases). In germline, CDR1 is SGHTA, CDR2 FQGNSA. Trimming pared 6 bases from V and 5 bases from J, leaving 16 bases between. The CDR3 runs 14 residues. CDR3 DNA sequence: TGTGCCAGCAGGGGAGGACCTCGGAAGGAGACCCAGTACTTC. This codes for CASRGGPRKETQYF.

The genes are TRBV6-1 and TRBJ1-5; unclear D gene. Trimming removed 8 bases from V and 5 bases from J, with 13 bases in between. This CDR3 contains 13 residues. Germline CDR1 MNHNS, CDR2 SASEGT. The CDR3 region is CASGIGEYQPQHF. The CDR3 DNA sequence: TGTGCCAGCGGAATCGGGGAGTATCAGCCCCAGCATTTT.

This clone occurred a few times. The V and J genes are TRBV7-2 and TRBJ2-2; D perhaps matches TRBD1 (6 bases). Germline values: CDR1 SGHTA, CDR2 FQGNSA. This CDR3 is 13 amino acids long. With 2 bases removed from V and 6 bases from J, the gap between germline ends came to 7 bases. CDR3: CASSLYRAGELFF. CDR3 DNA: TGTGCCAGCAGCTTATACAGGGCCGGGGAGCTGTTTTTT.

This chain joins TRBV6-5 and TRBJ2-2; no clear D. V was pared by 2 bases and J by 9 bases, with 7 bases between. This CDR3 is built from 12 residues. Germline CDR1 and CDR2: MNHEY and SVGAGI. CDR3 protein: CASSYGGWELFF. The CDR3 nucleotides read TGTGCCAGCAGTTACGGCGGCTGGGAGCTGTTTTTT.

This chain joins TRBV9 and TRBJ1-2, with D maybe TRBD1 (5 bases). Germline CDR1 reads SGDLS; CDR2 reads YYNGEE. Trimming stripped 3 bases from V and 4 bases from J, with 16 bases between. The CDR3 spans 15 residues. CDR3 sequence: CASSGEGRQGYGYTF. CDR3 nucleotides: TGTGCCAGCAGCGGCGAAGGGCGGCAGGGCTATGGCTACACCTTC.

This clone rates as medium-sized (0.01 to 0.1%). The rearrangement links TRBV19 to TRBJ1-2; D is ambiguous. The V end was cut by 3 bases, the J end by 7 bases, with 21 bases between. The CDR3 sequence is 16 residues long. CDR1 is LNHDA and CDR2 is SQIVND in the germline V gene (reference sequence). The CDR3 here is CASSIQTPSPRVGYTF. For the CDR3, the DNA is TGTGCCAGTAGTATTCAAACCCCATCCCCCCGGGTTGGCTACACCTTC.